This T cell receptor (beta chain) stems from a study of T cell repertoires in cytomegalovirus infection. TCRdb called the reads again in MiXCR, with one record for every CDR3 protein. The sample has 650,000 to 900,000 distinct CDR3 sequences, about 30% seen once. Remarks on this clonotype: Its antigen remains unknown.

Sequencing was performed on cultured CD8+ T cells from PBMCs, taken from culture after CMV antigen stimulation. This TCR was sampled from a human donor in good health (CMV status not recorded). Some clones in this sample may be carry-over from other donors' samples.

The CDR3 sequence: CASSVKRGGGAQYF. For the CDR3, the DNA is TGTGCCAGCAGTGTTAAACGGGGAGGGGGGGCCCAGTACTTC. The J gene is TRBJ2-5, the V gene TRBV6-1; D is perhaps TRBD2 (7 bases). Germline loops: CDR1 MNHNS, CDR2 SASEGT. V was cut by 4 bases and J by 9 bases, with 18 bases left in between. The CDR3 has 14 amino acids.